This T cell receptor (beta chain) stems from a study of beta chain features in type 1 diabetes. Study-level findings and limits: Any PCR bias toward short templates would affect both groups alike. Among all four CD4+ subsets, Type 1 diabetes patients had TCRB CDR3s that were moderately but significantly shorter.

Concerning this clone: The target antigen is unknown.

The germline gives CDR1 SEHNR, CDR2 FQNEAQ (reference sequence). CDR3 length equals 15 residues. Trimming cost V 5 bases and J 8 bases; bases outside gene matches: 8. Of the isolated RNA, all was reverse transcribed, and so the sequenced material was expressed TCRB transcripts. Sequencing was performed with immunoSEQ multiplex PCR; in TCRdb, only in-frame clones are kept and a portion is missing. Here the sample spans some 330,000 clones, over 9.5% being singletons. Each of the CD4+ naive, central memory, regulatory and stem cell-like memory populations was sorted via CD45RO/CCR7/CD25/CD127/CD95/CD27.

The chain employs TRBV7-9 and TRBJ2-1; 11 bases fit TRBD2. The clonotype comes from a woman younger than 35 with type 1 diabetes. The sequencing input was naive CD4+ T cells from blood. The chain's CDR3 is CASSRSGGAGDEQFF. CDR3 nucleotide sequence: TGTGCCAGCAGCCGTAGCGGGGGGGCAGGGGATGAGCAGTTCTTC.